Sequencing of this T cell receptor (beta chain) was carried out in a study of cytomegalovirus exposure and HLA in healthy donors. For the study at large: The study placed less than 90% of its roughly 410 genotyped donors in the Caucasian-associated ancestry cluster.

Study results and limitations: Associated with cytomegalovirus, according to the listing, were 150 to 200 TCR beta chains. Sequencing depth roughly uniform across donors was assumed in presence/absence analyses.

Details on this clone: Its antigen is not identified.

Trimming left V 6 bases short and J 5 bases short, with 22 bases between. CDR3 size: 16 residues. Germline V gene sequence: CDR1 LNHDA, CDR2 SQIVND (reference sequence). Sampled while nominally healthy, donors likely had unrecorded immune exposures. In the PCR, 60 Vbeta and 13 Jbeta primers were used. Profiling relied on immunoSEQ multiplex PCR, and the TCRdb table lists in-frame clones only, not all of them. The sample lists 250,000 to 350,000 clones; 86% were seen once. The rearrangement uses TRBV19 and TRBJ2-5; perhaps TRBD2 as D (5 bases). Sequences were obtained from PBMCs. The receptor was isolated from a man aged 35 to 55 in good health and CMV-seropositive. The CDR3 DNA reads TGTGCCAGTAGGCCCGGAGGAGCCACAAGGAGGGAGACCCAGTACTTC. The encoded protein is CASRPGGATRRETQYF.